This T cell receptor (beta chain) was obtained from a study of T cells in Graves' hyperthyroidism and ophthalmopathy. Germline loops: CDR1 MGHRA, CDR2 YSYEKL. This CDR3 comprises 16 residues. Losses at the gene ends were 0 bases for V and 4 bases for J; bases not matched to a gene: 3. Authors of the study amplified TCR beta CDR3 regions from RNA transcripts. HTBI primers were employed in a first-round RT-PCR of the TCR CDR3. MiXCR, applied by TCRdb to the multiplex PCR reads, yields one record per CDR3 protein. This table has fewer than 650,000 distinct CDR3 sequences, approximately 14% appearing once.

Specimen: blood. The V call is TRBV4-1, the J call TRBJ1-4; 9 bases fit TRBD1. The source is a woman in her 30s with Graves' hyperthyroidism that later progressed to Graves' ophthalmopathy. CDR3 DNA: TGCGCCAGCAGCCAAGAAGGGACAGGGCTTAATGAAAAACTGTTTTTT. Protein sequence: CASSQEGTGLNEKLFF.